This T cell receptor (beta chain) was profiled in a study of control samples from healthy donors and cancer patients. Trimming left V 0 bases short and J 0 bases short, with 7 bases between. The germline CDR1 and CDR2 sequences are SGHRS and YFSETQ. The CDR3 contains 14 residues. Produced via immunoSEQ multiplex PCR; TCRdb's table is partial and in-frame only. The table shows 110,000 to 150,000 clones, with approximately 86% occurring only once. This clonotype was obtained from a woman in her thirties in good health. The chain carries TRBV5-1 and TRBJ2-7, with a possible D match to TRBD1 (5 bases). Sequencing was done on a sample of blood. The CDR3 bases are TGCGCCAGCAGCTTGGCTGGGGCCTCCTACGAGCAGTACTTC. Protein sequence: CASSLAGASYEQYF.